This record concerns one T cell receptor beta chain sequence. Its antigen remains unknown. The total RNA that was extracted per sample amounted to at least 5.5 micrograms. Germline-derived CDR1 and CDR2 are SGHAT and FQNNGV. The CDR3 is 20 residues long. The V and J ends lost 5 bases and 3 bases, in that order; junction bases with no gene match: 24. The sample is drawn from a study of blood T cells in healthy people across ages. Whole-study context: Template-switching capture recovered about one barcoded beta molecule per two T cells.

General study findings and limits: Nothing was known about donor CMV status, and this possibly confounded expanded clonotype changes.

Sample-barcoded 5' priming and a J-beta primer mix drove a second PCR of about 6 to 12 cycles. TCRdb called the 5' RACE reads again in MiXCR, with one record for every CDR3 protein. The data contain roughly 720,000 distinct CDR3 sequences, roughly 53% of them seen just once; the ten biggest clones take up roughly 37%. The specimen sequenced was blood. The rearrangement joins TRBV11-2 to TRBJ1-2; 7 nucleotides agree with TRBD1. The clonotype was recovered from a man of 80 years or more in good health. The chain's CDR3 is CASSPSPRGLSTGNYYGYTF. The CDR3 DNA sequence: TGTGCCAGCAGCCCCTCCCCTCGGGGGTTATCGACAGGGAATTACTATGGCTACACCTTC.